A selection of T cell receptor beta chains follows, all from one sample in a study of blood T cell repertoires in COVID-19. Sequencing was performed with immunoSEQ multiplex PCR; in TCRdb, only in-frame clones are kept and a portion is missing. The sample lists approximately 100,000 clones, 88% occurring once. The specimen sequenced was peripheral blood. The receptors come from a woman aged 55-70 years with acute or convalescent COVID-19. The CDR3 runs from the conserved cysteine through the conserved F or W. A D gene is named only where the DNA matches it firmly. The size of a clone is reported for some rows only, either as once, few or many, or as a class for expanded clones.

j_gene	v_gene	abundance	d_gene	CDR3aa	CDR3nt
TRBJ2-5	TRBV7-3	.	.	CASSFQSGGRETQYF	TGTGCCAGCAGCTTCCAAAGCGGAGGGAGAGAGACCCAGTACTTC
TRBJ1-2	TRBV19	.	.	CASSHPGASLGYTF	TGTGCCAGTAGTCATCCAGGCGCCTCCCTTGGCTACACCTTC
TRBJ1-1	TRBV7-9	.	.	CASSPRRVGNTEAFF	TGTGCCAGCAGCCCTCGACGGGTGGGGAACACTGAAGCTTTCTTT
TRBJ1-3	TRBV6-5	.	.	CASRNDRKGNTIYF	TGTGCCAGCCGGAATGACAGGAAGGGAAACACCATATATTTT
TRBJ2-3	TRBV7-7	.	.	CASSLVRGDTQYF	TGTGCTAGCAGCTTAGTAAGGGGAGATACGCAGTATTTT
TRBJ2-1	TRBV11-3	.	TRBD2	CASSLGLAGDNEQFF	TGTGCCAGCAGCTTAGGTCTAGCGGGAGACAATGAGCAGTTCTTC
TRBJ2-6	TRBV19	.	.	CASRRTASSGANVLTF	TGTGCCAGTAGACGGACAGCGAGCTCTGGGGCCAACGTCCTGACTTTC
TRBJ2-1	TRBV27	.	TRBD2	CASSSAPGTSGRAFYNEQFF	TGTGCCAGCAGTTCAGCGCCCGGGACTAGCGGGAGGGCTTTCTACAATGAGCAGTTCTTC
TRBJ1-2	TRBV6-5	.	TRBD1	CASSTTGRYGYTF	TGTGCCAGCAGTACGACAGGGCGGTATGGCTACACCTTC
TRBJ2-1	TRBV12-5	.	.	CASGLVFSGTYNEQFF	TGTGCTAGTGGTTTGGTTTTTAGCGGAACCTACAATGAGCAGTTCTTC
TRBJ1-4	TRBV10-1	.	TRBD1	CASSPGTGGTNEKLFF	TGCGCCAGCAGCCCCGGGACAGGAGGGACTAATGAAAAACTGTTTTTT
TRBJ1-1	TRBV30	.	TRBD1	CAWSVQGAIRMNTEAFF	TGTGCCTGGAGCGTACAGGGGGCGATAAGAATGAACACTGAAGCTTTCTTT
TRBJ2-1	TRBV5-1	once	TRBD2	CASSLRLAGNNEQFF	TGCGCCAGCAGCTTGAGACTAGCGGGAAACAATGAGCAGTTCTTC
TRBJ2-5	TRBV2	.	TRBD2	CASSQWASGNGETQYF	TGTGCCAGCAGTCAGTGGGCTAGCGGGAACGGAGAGACCCAGTACTTC
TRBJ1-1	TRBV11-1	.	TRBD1	CASRLDRVNTEAFF	TGTGCCAGCAGATTGGACAGGGTTAACACTGAAGCTTTCTTT
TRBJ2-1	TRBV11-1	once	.	CASSLTRDYNEQFF	TGTGCCAGCAGCTTAACTAGGGATTACAATGAGCAGTTCTTC
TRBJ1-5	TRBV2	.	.	CASASGGQGNQPQHF	TGTGCCAGCGCATCCGGCGGGCAGGGCAATCAGCCCCAGCATTTT
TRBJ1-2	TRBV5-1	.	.	CASSLSGSTDGYTF	TGCGCCAGCAGCTTGTCCGGTTCGACAGATGGCTACACCTTC
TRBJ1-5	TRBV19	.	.	CASSIAPGSYQPQHF	TGTGCCAGTAGTATAGCCCCAGGGTCCTACCAGCCCCAGCATTTT
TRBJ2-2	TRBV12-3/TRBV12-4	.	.	CASSRGPVGELFF	TGTGCCAGCAGTCGCGGCCCAGTCGGGGAGCTGTTTTTT
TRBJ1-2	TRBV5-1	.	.	CASSLGHQANYGYTF	TGCGCCAGCAGCTTGGGACACCAAGCTAACTATGGCTACACCTTC
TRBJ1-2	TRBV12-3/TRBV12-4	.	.	CASMDVGARGYTF	TGTGCCAGCATGGATGTAGGGGCGCGCGGCTACACCTTC
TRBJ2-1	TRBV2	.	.	CASSADFSNEQFF	TGTGCCAGCAGTGCGGACTTTAGTAATGAGCAGTTCTTC
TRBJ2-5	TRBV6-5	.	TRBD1	CASTLGQAGETQYF	TGTGCCAGCACTCTCGGACAGGCCGGGGAGACCCAGTACTTC
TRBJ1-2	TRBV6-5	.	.	CASSYSTTGNYGYTF	TGTGCCAGCAGTTACTCGACAACAGGGAACTATGGCTACACCTTC
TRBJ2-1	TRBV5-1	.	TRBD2	CASSIRTSGSTDEQFF	TGCGCCAGCAGCATCCGGACTAGCGGGAGTACGGATGAGCAGTTCTTC
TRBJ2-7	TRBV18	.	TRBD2	CASSPPSGRGAYEQYF	TGTGCCAGCTCACCACCGAGCGGGAGGGGGGCCTACGAGCAGTACTTC
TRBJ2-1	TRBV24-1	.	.	CATSDSGTSSYNEQFF	TGTGCCACCAGTGACTCCGGGACAAGCTCCTACAATGAGCAGTTCTTC
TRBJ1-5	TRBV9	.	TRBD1	CASSVGPGTDQPQHF	TGTGCCAGCAGCGTAGGCCCAGGGACAGATCAGCCCCAGCATTTT
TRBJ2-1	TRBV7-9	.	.	CASSLRGQDGDEQFF	TGTGCCAGCAGCTTAAGGGGCCAGGACGGCGATGAGCAGTTCTTC
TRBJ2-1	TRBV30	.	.	CAWSAVSNEQFF	TGTGCCTGGAGTGCCGTCAGCAATGAGCAGTTCTTC
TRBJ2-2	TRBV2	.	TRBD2	CASSDIAGVNGELFF	TGTGCCAGCAGTGATATAGCGGGAGTAAACGGGGAGCTGTTTTTT
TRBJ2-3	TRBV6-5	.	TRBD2	CASRLAGNTDTQYF	TGTGCCAGCAGACTAGCGGGTAACACAGATACGCAGTATTTT
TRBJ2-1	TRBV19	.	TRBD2	CASSILAGEGMYEQFF	TGTGCCAGTAGTATACTAGCGGGAGAGGGTATGTATGAGCAGTTCTTC
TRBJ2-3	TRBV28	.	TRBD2	CAGGGLAGVGDTQYF	TGTGCCGGGGGGGGACTAGCGGGAGTAGGAGATACGCAGTATTTT
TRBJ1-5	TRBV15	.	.	CATSRDLSVLPQHF	TGTGCCACCAGCAGAGACCTCTCGGTACTCCCCCAGCATTTT
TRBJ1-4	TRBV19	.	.	CASSIGGQPFNEKLFF	TGTGCCAGTAGTATAGGAGGACAGCCCTTTAATGAAAAACTGTTTTTT
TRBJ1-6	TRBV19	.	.	CASSIRGGSSYNSPLHF	TGTGCCAGTAGTATAAGGGGGGGCTCGTCCTATAATTCACCCCTCCACTTT
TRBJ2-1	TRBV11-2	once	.	CASSSGGGSGSYNEQFF	TGTGCCAGCAGCTCCGGAGGCGGTAGCGGCTCCTACAATGAGCAGTTCTTC
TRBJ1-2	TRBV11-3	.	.	CASSFDNSNYGYTF	TGTGCCAGCAGCTTCGACAACTCTAACTATGGCTACACCTTC
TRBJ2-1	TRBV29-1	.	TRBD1	CSVDRGYNEQFF	TGCAGCGTCGACAGGGGGTACAATGAGCAGTTCTTC
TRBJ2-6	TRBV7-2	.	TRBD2	CASSSSSGRGGANVLTF	TGTGCCAGCAGCTCCTCTAGCGGGAGGGGTGGGGCCAACGTCCTGACTTTC
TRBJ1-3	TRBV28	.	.	CASSLVQGSSGNTIYF	TGTGCCAGCAGTTTAGTGCAGGGAAGCTCCGGAAACACCATATATTTT
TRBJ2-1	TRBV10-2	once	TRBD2	CASGEGAYNEQFF	TGCGCCAGCGGGGAGGGAGCCTACAATGAGCAGTTCTTC
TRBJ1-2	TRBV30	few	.	CACRRGSLDISYGYTF	TGTGCCTGTCGGCGGGGATCGCTCGACATATCCTATGGCTACACCTTC
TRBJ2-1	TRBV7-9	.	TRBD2	CASSFEGLAGTEQFF	TGTGCCAGCAGCTTCGAGGGACTAGCGGGTACCGAGCAGTTCTTC
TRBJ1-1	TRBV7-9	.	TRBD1	CASSLGQGRTEAFF	TGTGCCAGCAGCCTGGGACAGGGAAGGACTGAAGCTTTCTTT
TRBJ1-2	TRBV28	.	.	CASSSPTAYGYTF	TGTGCCAGCAGTTCCCCTACAGCCTATGGCTACACCTTC
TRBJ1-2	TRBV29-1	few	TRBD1	CSVGQGVDGYTF	TGCAGCGTTGGACAGGGGGTCGATGGCTACACCTTC
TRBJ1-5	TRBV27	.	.	CASSFVPNQPQHF	TGTGCCAGCAGTTTTGTCCCTAATCAGCCCCAGCATTTT
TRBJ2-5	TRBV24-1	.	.	CATSGTPIPETQYF	TGTGCCACCAGTGGGACTCCAATCCCAGAGACCCAGTACTTC
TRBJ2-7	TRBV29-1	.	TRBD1	CSVGGAGGPYEQYF	TGCAGCGTTGGAGGTGCAGGGGGTCCCTACGAGCAGTACTTC
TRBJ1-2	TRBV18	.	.	CASSEMRQALNYGYTF	TGTGCCAGCTCAGAAATGCGACAAGCCCTTAACTATGGCTACACCTTC
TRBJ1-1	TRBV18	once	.	CASSPTGEVLNTEAFF	TGTGCCAGCTCGCCCACGGGGGAAGTCCTGAACACTGAAGCTTTCTTT
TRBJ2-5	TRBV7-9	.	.	CASSRRTEQETQYF	TGTGCCAGCAGCCGACGGACAGAACAAGAGACCCAGTACTTC
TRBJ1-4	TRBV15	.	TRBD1	CATSAGQANEKLFF	TGTGCCACCAGCGCAGGACAGGCTAATGAAAAACTGTTTTTT
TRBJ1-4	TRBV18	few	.	CASSPQQGSTNEKLFF	TGTGCCAGCTCACCGCAACAGGGAAGCACTAATGAAAAACTGTTTTTT
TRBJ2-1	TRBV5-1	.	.	CASSGDINYNEQFF	TGCGCCAGCAGCGGGGACATCAATTACAATGAGCAGTTCTTC
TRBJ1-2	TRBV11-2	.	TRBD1	CATTSGDRGHGYTF	TGTGCCACCACGTCGGGGGACAGGGGCCATGGCTACACCTTC
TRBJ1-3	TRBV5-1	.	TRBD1	CASSLQGATGNTIYF	TGCGCCAGCAGCTTACAGGGGGCGACTGGAAACACCATATATTTT